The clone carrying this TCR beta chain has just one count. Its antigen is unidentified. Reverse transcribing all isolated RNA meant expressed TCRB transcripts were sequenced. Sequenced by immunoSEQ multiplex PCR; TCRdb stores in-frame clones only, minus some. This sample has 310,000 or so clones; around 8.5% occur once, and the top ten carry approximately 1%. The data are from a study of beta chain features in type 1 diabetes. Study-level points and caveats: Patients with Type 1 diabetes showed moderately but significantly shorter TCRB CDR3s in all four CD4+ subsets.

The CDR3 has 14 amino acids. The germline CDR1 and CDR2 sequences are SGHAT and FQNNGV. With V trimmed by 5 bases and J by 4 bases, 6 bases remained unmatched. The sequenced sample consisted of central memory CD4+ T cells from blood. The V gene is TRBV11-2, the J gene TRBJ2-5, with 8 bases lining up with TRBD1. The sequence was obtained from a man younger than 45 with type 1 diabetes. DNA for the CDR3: TGTGCCAGCAGCCCAGACAGGGGACGAGAGACCCAGTACTTC. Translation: CASSPDRGRETQYF.